The next 19 T cell receptor beta chains were all read from a single sample in a study of cytomegalovirus exposure and HLA in healthy donors. The method was immunoSEQ multiplex PCR; TCRdb's version includes in-frame clones alone and lacks a portion of them. This sample has around 99,000 clones, with more than 70% found just once. Sequencing was performed on PBMCs. The receptors come from a woman aged 18-29 years in good health and CMV-seronegative.

This clone has just a few counts. The chain combines TRBV6-1 with TRBJ1-2; D might be TRBD1 (5 bases). Germline V gives CDR1 MNHNS, CDR2 SASEGT. The CDR3 loop spans 10 amino acids. V was trimmed by 6 bases and J by 7 bases, leaving 6 bases between them. The DNA of the CDR3 is TGTGCCAGCAGGGGGGGTGGCTACACCTTC. Amino acids: CASRGGGYTF.

This rearrangement joins TRBV5-1 to TRBJ2-3, with 9 bases identical to TRBD1. Germline V CDR1 and CDR2: SGHRS, YFSETQ. V trimming: 4 bases; J trimming: 6 bases; junction bases outside the gene matches: 9. The CDR3 runs to 15 residues. The CDR3 spells CASSPWTGDMDTQYF. The CDR3 nucleotides read TGCGCCAGCAGCCCTTGGACAGGGGATATGGATACGCAGTATTTT.

The chain has TRBV5-5 and TRBJ2-1; 7 bases map to TRBD2. CDR3 length: 17 residues. CDR1 and CDR2 from the germline V gene are SGHKS and YYEKEE (reference sequence). V shed 3 bases, J shed 1 base, and the junction held 10 bases outside the gene matches. CDR3 in DNA: TGTGCCAGCAGCTCGGATTTTAGAGCGGGGTCCTACAATGAGCAGTTCTTC. This gives the protein CASSSDFRAGSYNEQFF.

This chain connects TRBV30 to TRBJ2-7, with a tentative D call TRBD2 (5 bases). The CDR3 has 11 residues. Trimming shortened V by 3 bases and J by 7 bases, and 10 bases separated the two germline ends. CDR1 and CDR2 (germline): GTSNPN, SVGIG (reference sequence). CDR3 DNA sequence: TGTGCCTGGAGCACGTCGGGAGAGCAGTACTTC. Its translation: CAWSTSGEQYF.

This chain connects TRBV2 to TRBJ2-1; D gene uncertain. Germline-derived CDR1 and CDR2 are SNHLY and FYNNEI. The CDR3 extends over 16 amino acids. V was trimmed by 0 bases and J by 0 bases, leaving 9 bases between them. The CDR3 loop reads CASSEARLLSYNEQFF. In nucleotides, the CDR3 is TGTGCCAGCAGTGAAGCGAGACTCCTCTCCTACAATGAGCAGTTCTTC.

This clone was counted only a few times. V is TRBV4-1 and J is TRBJ2-7; D perhaps matches TRBD1 (6 bases). The CDR3 has 16 amino acids. Between the trimmed V and J ends, which lost 4 bases and 1 base, there was a span of 17 bases. Germline assignment: CDR1 MGHRA and CDR2 YSYEKL. The DNA of the CDR3 is TGCGCCAGCAGCCCCCAGGGACAATGGAATTCCTACGAGCAGTACTTC. Amino acids: CASSPQGQWNSYEQYF.

This chain uses TRBV4-2 with TRBJ1-3; perhaps TRBD1 as D (6 bases). The CDR3 runs to 15 residues. Germline CDR1 reads LGHNA; CDR2 reads YNFKEQ. The V end lost 4 bases, the J end lost 5 bases, and 15 bases lay between the germline ends. CDR3 coding DNA: TGTGCCAGCAGCCGAACAGGGACCGAGAGAAACACCATATATTTT. This codes for CASSRTGTERNTIYF.

The chain employs TRBV4-1 and TRBJ1-6; no reliable D call. The CDR3 spans 14 residues. Per germline, CDR1 MGHRA and CDR2 YSYEKL. V gave up 2 bases and J gave up 14 bases, with 16 bases separating them. The DNA of the CDR3 is TGCGCCAGCAGCCAACGACTAGACTCACCCTCCCTCCACTTT. Translating it yields CASSQRLDSPSLHF.

This chain connects TRBV2 to TRBJ1-2; weak D call: TRBD1 (5 bases). CDR1 and CDR2 from the germline V gene are SNHLY and FYNNEI. The CDR3 runs 13 residues. With 6 bases removed from V and 7 bases from J, the gap between germline ends came to 15 bases. CDR3 coding DNA: TGTGCCAGCAGCAAAGGACACAGTGGTGGCTACACCTTC. Translated: CASSKGHSGGYTF.

CDR3 DNA sequence: TGTGCCAGCTCACCCGGGGGGAATGAGCAGTTCTTC. Its translation is CASSPGGNEQFF. The rearrangement uses TRBV18 and TRBJ2-1; TRBD2 matches 7 bases. Germline CDR1 KGHSH, CDR2 LQKENI. With 3 bases clipped from V and 7 bases from J, the junction kept 0 bases outside the gene matches. The CDR3 consists of 12 residues.

The chain carries TRBV6-1 and TRBJ2-1; 7 bases are shared with TRBD2. The germline gives CDR1 MNHNS, CDR2 SASEGT. The V gene end was trimmed by 4 bases and the J gene end by 7 bases; junction bases not matched to a gene: 22. The CDR3 is made up of 19 amino acids. In DNA, the CDR3 is TGTGCCAGCAGTGTACGGACGGAGCGGGATATTTTTGGAGGGAATGAGCAGTTCTTC. As protein: CASSVRTERDIFGGNEQFF.

The chain employs TRBV27 and TRBJ1-1; weak D call: TRBD1 (5 bases). V lost 7 bases and J 1 base, leaving 19 bases between the germline ends. Per germline, CDR1 MNHEY and CDR2 SMNVEV (reference sequence). The CDR3 contains 16 residues. This CDR3 is CASTGDLRTGNTEAFF. The CDR3 nucleotides read TGTGCCAGCACGGGGGATTTGCGTACAGGGAACACTGAAGCTTTCTTT.

For the CDR3, the DNA is TGCGCCAGCAGCCAAGAGAAAGAAAGCGGGAGGGACGGGGAGACCCAGTACTTC. Protein sequence: CASSQEKESGRDGETQYF. The chain combines TRBV4-1 with TRBJ2-5; 10 bases agree with TRBD2. CDR3 length equals 18 residues. Unmatched junction bases numbered 12, after V lost 0 bases and J lost 5 bases. The germline gives CDR1 MGHRA, CDR2 YSYEKL.

The chain links TRBV30 to TRBJ1-1, with D unresolved. Trimming removed 2 bases at V and 4 bases at J, with 5 bases between. Germline CDR1 GTSNPN, CDR2 SVGIG (reference sequence). This CDR3 has 11 amino acids. CDR3 bases: TGTGCCTGGAGTCCGGGCACTGAAGCTTTCTTT. The encoded protein is CAWSPGTEAFF.

This CDR3 is CASSRQGAGEKLFF. For the CDR3, the DNA is TGTGCCAGCAGCCGACAGGGGGCTGGTGAAAAACTGTTTTTT. The chain couples TRBV7-8 to TRBJ1-4; TRBD1 matches 10 bases. Looked up from germline, CDR1 is SGHVS and CDR2 is FQNEAQ. The CDR3 has 14 residues. V shed 5 bases, J shed 7 bases, and the junction held 4 bases outside the gene matches.

The rearrangement uses TRBV6-4 and TRBJ2-7; perhaps TRBD2 as D (5 bases). There are 13 residues in the CDR3. V was shortened by 2 bases and J by 6 bases, with 11 bases between the two germline ends. The germline gives CDR1 MRHNA, CDR2 SNTAGT. CDR3 protein: CASSDQPAGEQYF. DNA for the CDR3: TGTGCCAGCAGTGACCAGCCCGCGGGCGAGCAGTACTTC.

This chain uses TRBV4-2 with TRBJ1-4, with TRBD1 identical over 8 bases. The CDR3 runs 16 residues. The trim removed 0 bases at V and 8 bases at J, leaving 8 bases unmatched. Germline values: CDR1 LGHNA, CDR2 YNFKEQ. This chain's CDR3 is CASSQEVTGVWEKLFF. The CDR3 DNA reads as TGTGCCAGCAGCCAAGAGGTGACAGGGGTTTGGGAAAAACTGTTTTTT.

As regards this clone: One end of the junction is discordant with germline, which a read error may explain. The J gene is TRBJ2-1, the V gene TRBV11-2, with 9 bases identical to TRBD1. The germline V gene has CDR1 SGHAT and CDR2 FQNNGV. This CDR3 is 15 amino acids long. The CDR3 spells CASSLDFHNPGQGVF. The DNA of the CDR3 is TGTGCCAGCAGCTTAGATTTTCACAATCCGGGACAGGGAGTCTTC.

In nucleotides, the CDR3 is TGTGCCAGCAGTGGGGGGCGGTACAATGAGCAGTTCTTC. Its protein product is CASSGGRYNEQFF. The chain joins TRBV2 to TRBJ2-1, with D tentatively TRBD1 (6 bases). This CDR3 region has 13 residues. Germline V gene data show CDR1 as SNHLY and CDR2 as FYNNEI. V was trimmed by 4 bases and J by 4 bases, leaving 8 bases between them. The whole variable domain, remainder taken from reference TRBV2 and TRBJ2-1, is EPEVTQTPSHQVTQMGQEVILRCVPISNHLYFYWYRQILGQKVEFLVSFYNNEISEKSEIFDDQFSVERPDGSNFTLKIRSTKLEDSAMYFCASSGGRYNEQFFGPGTRLTVL.